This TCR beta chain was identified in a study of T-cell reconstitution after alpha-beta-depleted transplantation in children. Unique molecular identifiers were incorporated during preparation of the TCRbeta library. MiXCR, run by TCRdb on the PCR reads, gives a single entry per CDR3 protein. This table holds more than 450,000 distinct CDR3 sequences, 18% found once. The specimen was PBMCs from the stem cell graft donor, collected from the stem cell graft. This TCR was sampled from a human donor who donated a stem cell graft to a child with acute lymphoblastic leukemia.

Written as DNA, the CDR3 is TGTGCCAGCAGCTTAGGCCCGGGTACGTCCTACAATGAGCAGTTCTTC. This sequence encodes CASSLGPGTSYNEQFF. The rearrangement joins TRBV7-9 to TRBJ2-1; D not certain. The germline CDR1 and CDR2 sequences are SEHNR and FQNEAQ (reference sequence). Trimming took 1 base from V and 1 from J, leaving 11 bases between them. The CDR3 loop spans 16 amino acids. Filled out from reference TRBV7-9 and TRBJ2-1, the complete variable domain reads DTGVSQNPRHKITKRGQNVTFRCDPISEHNRLYWYRQTLGQGPEFLTYFQNEAQLEKSRLLSDRFSAERPKGSFSTLEIQRTEQGDSAMYLCASSLGPGTSYNEQFFGPGTRLTVL.